A selection of T cell receptor beta chains follows, all from one sample in a study of blood T cell repertoires in COVID-19. Libraries were prepared by immunoSEQ multiplex PCR; TCRdb keeps only in-frame clonotypes and omits some of them. The table has approximately 100,000 clones, roughly 79% seen once. Material for sequencing was peripheral blood. The receptor set was obtained from a human donor in a cohort sampled during active COVID-19. Each CDR3 is given with its conserved first and last residue. D genes are given only for firm matches. Size is stated for part of the rows, as once, few or many counts, or as a class when the clone is expanded.

size	V	J	D	DNA	CDR3
.	TRBV27	TRBJ2-7	TRBD1	TGTGCCAGCAGTTTAATCCCGGGACAGCCCTACGAGCAGTACTTC	CASSLIPGQPYEQYF
.	TRBV7-9	TRBJ1-2	.	TGTGCCAGCAGCCCCAGTACCGTCTATGGCTACACCTTC	CASSPSTVYGYTF
.	TRBV7-3	TRBJ2-3	TRBD2	TGTGCCAGCAGCTTGGGACTAGCGGGAACAGATACGCAGTATTTT	CASSLGLAGTDTQYF
once	TRBV7-8	TRBJ2-7	TRBD2	TGTGCCAGCAGCCCTCCGGGGGGGAGGGGGGAGCAGTACTTC	CASSPPGGRGEQYF
.	TRBV29-1	TRBJ1-2	.	TGCAGCGCCAGGCTGGGAGGGCGTTATGGCTACACCTTC	CSARLGGRYGYTF
.	TRBV18	TRBJ2-7	.	TGTGCCAGCTCACCACGGGGCAGGGGCTGGGAGCAGTACTTC	CASSPRGRGWEQYF
.	TRBV4-3	TRBJ2-2	TRBD1	TGCGCCAGCAGCCAAGGTACGGGACAGGTCACCGGGGAGCTGTTTTTT	CASSQGTGQVTGELFF
.	TRBV18	TRBJ2-3	.	TGTGCCAGTTCAAAGGGACAAGGCACAGATACGCAGTATTTT	CASSKGQGTDTQYF
.	TRBV6-5	TRBJ1-4	.	TGTGCCAGCAGTAAGAACAGGGCCTCCTCCGAAAAACTGTTTTTT	CASSKNRASSEKLFF
.	TRBV5-1	TRBJ2-3	.	TGCGCCAGCAGCTTGGCCTCGGCGGGGTCTTCAGATACGCAGTATTTT	CASSLASAGSSDTQYF
.	TRBV5-1	TRBJ1-5	TRBD1	TGCGCCAGCAGCGATGGGACAGTACCCAATCAGCCCCAGCATTTT	CASSDGTVPNQPQHF
.	TRBV18	TRBJ1-1	.	TGTGCCAGTACCAAAGAACAGAACACTGAAGCTTTCTTT	CASTKEQNTEAFF
once	TRBV28	TRBJ2-7	TRBD2	TGTGCCAGCAGTTTAGACCTAGCGGGATCGACGGGCGAGCAGTACTTC	CASSLDLAGSTGEQYF
.	TRBV4-3	TRBJ2-5	TRBD1	TGCGCCAGCAGCCAAGATAGGGACAGAGTACAAGAGACCCAGTACTTC	CASSQDRDRVQETQYF
few	TRBV9	TRBJ2-3	.	TGTGCCAGCAGCGCGGATAGGAGAGCTCCCATAGATACGCAGTATTTT	CASSADRRAPIDTQYF
.	TRBV7-2	TRBJ2-2	TRBD1	TGTGCCAGCAGCTTAGTCAGGGGGCAAAGCGGGGAGCTGTTTTTT	CASSLVRGQSGELFF
.	TRBV18	TRBJ2-2	.	TGTGCCAGCTCACCACGACTGAGCACCGGGGAGCTGTTTTTT	CASSPRLSTGELFF
.	TRBV9	TRBJ1-5	.	TGTGCCAGCAGCGTAGACGGGTTTAGTCAGCCCCAGCATTTT	CASSVDGFSQPQHF
.	TRBV30	TRBJ2-7	.	TGTGCCTCAGGGAGGCAGGGCCGAAGCTCCTACGAGCAGTACTTC	CASGRQGRSSYEQYF
.	TRBV12-3/TRBV12-4	TRBJ1-5	.	TGTGCCAGCAGTTTGGGCCTTAATCAGCCCCAGCATTTT	CASSLGLNQPQHF
.	TRBV19	TRBJ2-1	.	TGTGCCAGTCGCTTAACAGGGCAAGCAACAAGGGAGCAGTTCTTC	CASRLTGQATREQFF
.	TRBV19	TRBJ1-1	.	TGTGCCAGTAGTATCGATACCTGGGGATCGGGGACTGAAGCTTTCTTT	CASSIDTWGSGTEAFF
.	TRBV20-1	TRBJ2-7	TRBD2	TGCAGTGCTATACTAGCGGGTGAGCAGTACTTC	CSAILAGEQYF
.	TRBV7-2	TRBJ1-1	.	TGTGCCAGCAGCTTAGCTACTGAAACTGAAGCTTTCTTT	CASSLATETEAFF
once	TRBV6-5	TRBJ1-1	.	TGTGCCAGCAGTTATGTAGTTGAGAACACTGAAGCTTTCTTT	CASSYVVENTEAFF
.	TRBV9	TRBJ1-1	TRBD1	TGTGCCAGCAGACCCGGACAGGTTAACACTGAAGCTTTCTTT	CASRPGQVNTEAFF
.	TRBV19	TRBJ2-7	.	TGTGCCAGTAGACCCTCACTGGGGGACTGGTCCTACGAGCAGTACTTC	CASRPSLGDWSYEQYF
.	TRBV11-3	TRBJ1-2	TRBD1	TGTGCCAGCAGCTCCGGGACAGTTGGCTACACCTTC	CASSSGTVGYTF
.	TRBV7-2	TRBJ2-7	.	TGTGCCAGCAGCTCCCAGAGGGCCGAGCAGTACTTC	CASSSQRAEQYF
.	TRBV4-3	TRBJ1-1	.	TGCGCCAGCAGCCAAACAAGACAGGTAAACACTGAAGCTTTCTTT	CASSQTRQVNTEAFF
.	TRBV19	TRBJ1-2	.	TGTGCCAGTAGTAGAAGCGAGGCCTATGGCTACACCTTC	CASSRSEAYGYTF
.	TRBV11-2	TRBJ1-1	TRBD1	TGTGCCAGCAGCCCCGGACAGGGGGCCGCTGAAGCTTTCTTT	CASSPGQGAAEAFF
once	TRBV7-9	TRBJ2-5	TRBD2	TGTGCCAGCAGCTTACTAGCGGGACCTCGGGAGACCCAGTACTTC	CASSLLAGPRETQYF
once	TRBV5-1	TRBJ2-7	TRBD2	TGCGCCAGCAGCCCTCTGCCTGGACTAGCGGGAGAACATTACGAGCAGTACTTC	CASSPLPGLAGEHYEQYF
.	TRBV12-5	TRBJ2-1	TRBD2	TGTGCTAGTGGTTTGGTATTTAGCGGGGGAAATGAGCAGTTCTTC	CASGLVFSGGNEQFF
.	TRBV27	TRBJ2-1	.	TGTGCCAGCAACAGATGGGCAGGGTCCTACAATGAGCAGTTCTTC	CASNRWAGSYNEQFF
.	TRBV20-1	TRBJ2-1	.	TGCAGTGCTAGTGTAGCGGCTGAGCAGTTCTTC	CSASVAAEQFF
.	TRBV19	TRBJ2-1	.	TGTGCCAGTAGTATCACATATGAGCAGTTCTTC	CASSITYEQFF
.	TRBV5-1	TRBJ2-7	TRBD2	TGCGCCAGCAGCTTGGGACTAGCGGGCTCCTACGAGCAGTACTTC	CASSLGLAGSYEQYF
.	TRBV7-9	TRBJ2-7	TRBD2	TGTGCCAGCAGCATCGGGACTAGCGGGGCCTACGAGCAGTACTTC	CASSIGTSGAYEQYF
few	TRBV29-1	TRBJ2-7	TRBD1	TGCAGCGCCTGGGACAGGCACTACGAGCAGTACTTC	CSAWDRHYEQYF
.	TRBV7-9	TRBJ1-3	TRBD1	TGTGCCAGCAGCTTAGAAGGCGAGACAGGGGCTGGAAACACCATATATTTT	CASSLEGETGAGNTIYF
.	TRBV14	TRBJ2-2	TRBD1	TGTGCCAGCAGTCACAGGGGACGGACCGGGGAGCTGTTTTTT	CASSHRGRTGELFF
.	TRBV5-1	TRBJ2-1	.	TGCGCCAGCAGCCCAATAAACAGGGAACTCTACAATGAGCAGTTCTTC	CASSPINRELYNEQFF
.	TRBV5-4	TRBJ2-4	TRBD1	TGTGCCAGCAGCCTGAGTTCCGGGACAGGGCTCGCCATTCAGTACTTC	CASSLSSGTGLAIQYF
.	TRBV24-1	TRBJ1-5	TRBD1	TGTGCCACCAGTGATGGACAGGGGAATCAGCCCCAGCATTTT	CATSDGQGNQPQHF
.	TRBV7-9	TRBJ1-5	.	TGTGCCAGCAGCCGGGACAACAATCAGCCCCAGCATTTT	CASSRDNNQPQHF
.	TRBV19	TRBJ1-1	.	TGTGCCAGTAGTAGGGCCATTCACACTGAAGCTTTCTTT	CASSRAIHTEAFF
.	TRBV4-3	TRBJ2-1	TRBD2	TGCGCCAGCAGCCAATTAATAGCGGGAGAAGGTTACAATGAGCAGTTCTTC	CASSQLIAGEGYNEQFF
.	TRBV20-1	TRBJ1-6	.	TGCAGTGCTAGTCGGACTCCAAGCTCCTATAATTCACCCCTCCACTTT	CSASRTPSSYNSPLHF
.	TRBV28	TRBJ1-6	.	TGTGCCAGCAGTTTATATCTACAGCATAATTCACCCCTCCACTTT	CASSLYLQHNSPLHF
.	TRBV6-6	TRBJ1-5	TRBD1	TGTGCCAGCAGGGACAGGGGGCACAATCAGCCCCAGCATTTT	CASRDRGHNQPQHF
.	TRBV30	TRBJ2-1	TRBD1	TGTGCCTGGAGGAGAACAGGGGGCAATGAGCAGTTCTTC	CAWRRTGGNEQFF
once	TRBV28	TRBJ2-2	.	TGTGCCAGCAGTTTATTAAGGGAGCTGTTTTTT	CASSLLRELFF
.	TRBV5-5	TRBJ1-1	.	TGTGCCAGCGGGGCGAACACTGAAGCTTTCTTT	CASGANTEAFF